This section outlines one TCR beta chain sequence together with its context. Antigen: not known. All donors qualified as healthy HIV-negative adults and had experienced no recent acute infections or vaccinations. The sample comes from a study of shared clonotypes between healthy human individuals. Study overall: CD8 memory received one plate per donor, CD8 naive two, CD4 memory three and CD4 naive three.

The ends were cut back, 4 bases at V and 7 bases at J, with 8 bases in the middle. CDR1 and CDR2 (germline): MNHNY, SVGAGI (reference sequence). This CDR3 has 13 residues. The table came from immunoSEQ multiplex PCR; TCRdb's copy has only in-frame clones and leaves some out. The data contain millions of clones, more than 90% of them singletons. Points from the study as a whole: Non-shared clonotypes had lower generation probabilities than those shared by all four donors.

The chain is built from TRBV6-6 and TRBJ1-6, with D perhaps TRBD1 (5 bases). This TCR came from a man aged 18 to 29 in good health. The sequencing sample was made of naive CD4+ T cells sorted from blood. Subset: CD45RA+ positively selected. The CDR3 loop reads CASSLSGNSPLHF. The CDR3 DNA follows: TGTGCCAGCAGTTTGTCAGGGAATTCACCCCTCCACTTT.